This T cell receptor (beta chain) was retrieved from a study of cytomegalovirus exposure and HLA in healthy donors. Overall study results and limits: Reports showed the classifier diagnosing cytomegalovirus status with high specificity and sensitivity. The sole available immune exposure information was CMV serostatus.

Points on this clone: What it binds is not known.

This PCR relied on a set of 60 Vbeta primers and 13 Jbeta primers. TCRdb's table, derived via immunoSEQ multiplex PCR, lists solely in-frame clones and lacks some. The repertoire shows around 100,000 clones; the top ten hold about 3.5%. The CDR3 is 16 amino acids. The germline V gene encodes CDR1 SGHRS and CDR2 YFSETQ. V lost 0 bases and J lost 5; bases outside the gene matches: 9. What was sequenced was PBMCs. This rearrangement joins TRBV5-1 to TRBJ2-3, with 7 bases matching TRBD1. This TCR came from a man between 35 and 55 years old in good health and CMV-seronegative. The chain's CDR3 is CASSLGQGVSGDTQYF. Here the CDR3 DNA reads TGCGCCAGCAGCTTGGGACAGGGAGTTAGTGGAGATACGCAGTATTTT. The complete variable domain, with remaining parts taken from reference TRBV5-1 and TRBJ2-3, reads KAGVTQTPRYLIKTRGQQVTLSCSPISGHRSVSWYQQTPGQGLQFLFEYFSETQRNKGNFPGRFSGRQFSNSRSEMNVSTLELGDSALYLCASSLGQGVSGDTQYFGPGTRLTVL.